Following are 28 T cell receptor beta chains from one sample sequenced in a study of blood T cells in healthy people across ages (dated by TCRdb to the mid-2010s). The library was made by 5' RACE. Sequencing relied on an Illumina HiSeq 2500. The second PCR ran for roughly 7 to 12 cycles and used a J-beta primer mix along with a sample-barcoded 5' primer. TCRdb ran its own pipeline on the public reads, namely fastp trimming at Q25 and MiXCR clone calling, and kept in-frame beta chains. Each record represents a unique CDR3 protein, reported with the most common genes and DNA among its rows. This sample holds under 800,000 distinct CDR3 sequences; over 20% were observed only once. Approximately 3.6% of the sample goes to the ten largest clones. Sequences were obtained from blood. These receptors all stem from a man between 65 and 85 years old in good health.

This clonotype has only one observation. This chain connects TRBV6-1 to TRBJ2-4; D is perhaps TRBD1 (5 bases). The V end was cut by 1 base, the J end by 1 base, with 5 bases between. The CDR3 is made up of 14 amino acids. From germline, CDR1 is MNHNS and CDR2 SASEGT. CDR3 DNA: TGTGCCAGCAGTGAAGGACAGGCCAAAAACATTCAGTACTTC. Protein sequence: CASSEGQAKNIQYF.

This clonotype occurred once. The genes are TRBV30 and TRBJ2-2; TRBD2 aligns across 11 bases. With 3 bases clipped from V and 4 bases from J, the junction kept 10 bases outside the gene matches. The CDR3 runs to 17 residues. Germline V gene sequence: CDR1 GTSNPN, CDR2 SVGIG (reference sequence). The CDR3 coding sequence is TGTGCCTGGAGCGCAGAACTAGCGGGAGTTTCCACCGGGGAGCTGTTTTTT. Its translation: CAWSAELAGVSTGELFF. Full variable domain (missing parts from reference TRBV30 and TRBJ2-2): SQTIHQWPATLVQPVGSPLSLECTVEGTSNPNLYWYRQAAGRGLQLLFYSVGIGQISSEVPQNLSASRPQDRQFILSSKKLLLSDSGFYLCAWSAELAGVSTGELFFGEGSRLTVL.

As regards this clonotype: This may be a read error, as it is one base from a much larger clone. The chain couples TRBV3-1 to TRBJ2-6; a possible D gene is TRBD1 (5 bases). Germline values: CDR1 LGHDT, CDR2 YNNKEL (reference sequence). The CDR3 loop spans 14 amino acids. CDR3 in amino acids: CASSQASGANILTF. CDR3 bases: TGTGCCAGCAGCCAAGCCTCTGGGGCCAACATCCTGACTTTC.

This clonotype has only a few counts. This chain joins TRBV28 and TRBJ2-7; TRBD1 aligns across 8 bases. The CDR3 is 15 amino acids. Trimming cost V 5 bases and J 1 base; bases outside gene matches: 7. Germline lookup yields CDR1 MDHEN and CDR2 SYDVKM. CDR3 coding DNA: TGTGCCAGCAGTCCACGGACAGGGCTATCCTACGAGCAGTACTTC. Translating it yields CASSPRTGLSYEQYF.

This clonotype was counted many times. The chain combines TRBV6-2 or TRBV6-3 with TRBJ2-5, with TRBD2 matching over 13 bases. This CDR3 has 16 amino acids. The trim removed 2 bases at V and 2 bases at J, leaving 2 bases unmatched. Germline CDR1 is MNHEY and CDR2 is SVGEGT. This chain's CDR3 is CASSYRGLAGQETQYF. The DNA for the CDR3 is TGTGCCAGCAGTTACCGGGGACTAGCGGGACAAGAGACCCAGTACTTC.

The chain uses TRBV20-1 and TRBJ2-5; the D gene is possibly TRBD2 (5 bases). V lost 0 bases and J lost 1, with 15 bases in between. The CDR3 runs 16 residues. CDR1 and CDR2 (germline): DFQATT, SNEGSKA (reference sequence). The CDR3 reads CSARETRALFQETQYF. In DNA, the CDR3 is TGCAGTGCTAGAGAAACTAGAGCCCTCTTCCAAGAGACCCAGTACTTC.

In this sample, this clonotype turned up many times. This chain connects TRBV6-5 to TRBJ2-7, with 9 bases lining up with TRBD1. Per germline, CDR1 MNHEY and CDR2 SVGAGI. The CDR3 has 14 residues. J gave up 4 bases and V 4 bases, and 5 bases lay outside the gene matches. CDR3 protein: CASSSQGARYEQYF. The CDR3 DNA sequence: TGTGCCAGCAGTTCACAGGGGGCGAGGTACGAGCAGTACTTC.

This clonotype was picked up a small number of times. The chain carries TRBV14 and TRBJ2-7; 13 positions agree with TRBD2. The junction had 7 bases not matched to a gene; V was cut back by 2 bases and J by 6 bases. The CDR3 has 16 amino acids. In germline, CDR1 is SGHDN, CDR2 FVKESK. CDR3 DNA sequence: TGTGCCAGCAGCCAAAAAACGGGACTAGCGGGACTCGAGCAGTACTTC. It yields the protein CASSQKTGLAGLEQYF.

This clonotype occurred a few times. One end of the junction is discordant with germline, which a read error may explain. CDR3 region: CASSQSGSLGEQYF. The CDR3 coding sequence is TGTGCTAGCAGCCAAAGCGGGAGCTTAGGGGAGCAGTACTTC. This chain uses TRBV7-7 with TRBJ2-5; 8 bases match TRBD2. This CDR3 is built from 14 residues. Germline loops: CDR1 SSHAT, CDR2 FNYEAQ (reference sequence).

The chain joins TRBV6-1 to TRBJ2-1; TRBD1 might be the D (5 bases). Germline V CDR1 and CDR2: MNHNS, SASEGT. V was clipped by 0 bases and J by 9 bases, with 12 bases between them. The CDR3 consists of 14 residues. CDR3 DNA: TGTGCCAGCAGTGAAGCCGTAAGGGGTAGTGAGCAGTTCTTC. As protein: CASSEAVRGSEQFF.

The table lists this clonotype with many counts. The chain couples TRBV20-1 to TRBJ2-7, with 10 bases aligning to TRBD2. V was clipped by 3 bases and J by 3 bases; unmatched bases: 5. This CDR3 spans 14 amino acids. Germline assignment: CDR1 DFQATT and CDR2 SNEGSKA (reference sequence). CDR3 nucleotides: TGCAGTGCTAGTACCCTAGCGGGAGACTACGAGCAGTACTTC. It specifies CSASTLAGDYEQYF.

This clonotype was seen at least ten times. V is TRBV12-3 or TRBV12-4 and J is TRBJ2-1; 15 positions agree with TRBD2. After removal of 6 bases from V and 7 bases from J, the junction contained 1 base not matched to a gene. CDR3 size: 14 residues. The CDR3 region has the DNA TGTGCCAGCAGGGGGACTAGCGGGAGGAATGAGCAGTTCTTC. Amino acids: CASRGTSGRNEQFF.

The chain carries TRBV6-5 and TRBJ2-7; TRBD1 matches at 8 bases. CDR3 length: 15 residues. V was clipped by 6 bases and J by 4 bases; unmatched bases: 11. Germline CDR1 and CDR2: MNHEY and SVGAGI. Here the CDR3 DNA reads TGTGCCAGCAGCATGACAGGGGACCTCCGATACGAGCAGTACTTC. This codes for CASSMTGDLRYEQYF.

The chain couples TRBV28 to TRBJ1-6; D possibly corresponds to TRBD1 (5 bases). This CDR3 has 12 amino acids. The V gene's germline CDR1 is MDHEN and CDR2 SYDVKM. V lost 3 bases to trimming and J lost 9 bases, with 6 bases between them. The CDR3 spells CASSLGVSPLHF. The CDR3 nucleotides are TGTGCCAGCAGTTTGGGGGTTTCACCCCTCCACTTT.

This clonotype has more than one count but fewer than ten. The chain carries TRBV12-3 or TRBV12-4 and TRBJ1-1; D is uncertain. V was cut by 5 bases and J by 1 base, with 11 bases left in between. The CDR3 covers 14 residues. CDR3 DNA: TGTGCCAGCAGTCCCGAGGACGGGAACACTGAAGCTTTCTTT. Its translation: CASSPEDGNTEAFF.

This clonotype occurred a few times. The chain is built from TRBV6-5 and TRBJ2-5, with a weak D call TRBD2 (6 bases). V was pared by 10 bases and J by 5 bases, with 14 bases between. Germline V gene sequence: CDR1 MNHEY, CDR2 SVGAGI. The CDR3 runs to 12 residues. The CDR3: CATEGLEETQYF. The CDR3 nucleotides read TGTGCCACGGAGGGTCTGGAGGAGACCCAGTACTTC.

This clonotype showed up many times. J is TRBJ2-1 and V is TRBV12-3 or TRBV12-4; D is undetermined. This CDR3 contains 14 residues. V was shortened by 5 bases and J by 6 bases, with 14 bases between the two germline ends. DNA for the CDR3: TGTGCCAGCAGTATCGGCGCCGATGGCAATGAGCAGTTCTTC. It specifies CASSIGADGNEQFF.

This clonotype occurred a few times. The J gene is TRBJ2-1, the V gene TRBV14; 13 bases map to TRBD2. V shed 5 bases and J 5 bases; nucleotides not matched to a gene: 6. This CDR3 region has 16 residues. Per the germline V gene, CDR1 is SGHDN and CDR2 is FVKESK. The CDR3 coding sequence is TGTGCCAGCAGCAGGACTAGCGGGAGTATCGACAATGAGCAGTTCTTC. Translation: CASSRTSGSIDNEQFF.

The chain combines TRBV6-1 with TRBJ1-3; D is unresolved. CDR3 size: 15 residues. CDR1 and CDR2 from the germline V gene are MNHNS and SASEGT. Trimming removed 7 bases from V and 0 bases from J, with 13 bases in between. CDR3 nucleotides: TGTGCCAGCACCCAAGGAATCAACTCTGGAAACACCATATATTTT. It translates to CASTQGINSGNTIYF.

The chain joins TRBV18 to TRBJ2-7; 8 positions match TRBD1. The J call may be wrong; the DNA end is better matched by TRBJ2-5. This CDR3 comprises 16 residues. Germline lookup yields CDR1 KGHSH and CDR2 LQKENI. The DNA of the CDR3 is TGTGCCAGCTCATCGTCCGTTCGCAGGGGGCCAGAGACCCAGTACTTC. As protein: CASSSSVRRGPETQYF.

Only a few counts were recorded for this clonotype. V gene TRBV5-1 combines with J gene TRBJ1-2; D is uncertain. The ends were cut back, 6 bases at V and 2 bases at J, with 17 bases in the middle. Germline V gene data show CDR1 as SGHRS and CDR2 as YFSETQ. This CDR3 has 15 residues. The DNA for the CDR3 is TGCGCCAGCACCCTTGGCACAGCCACAAACTATGGCTACACCTTC. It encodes CASTLGTATNYGYTF.

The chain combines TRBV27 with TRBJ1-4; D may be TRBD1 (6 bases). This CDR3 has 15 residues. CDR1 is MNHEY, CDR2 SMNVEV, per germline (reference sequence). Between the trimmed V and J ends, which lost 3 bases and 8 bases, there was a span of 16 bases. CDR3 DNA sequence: TGTGCCAGCAGTTTGGGTTGGGGGCAAGGGGAAAAACTGTTTTTT. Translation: CASSLGWGQGEKLFF.

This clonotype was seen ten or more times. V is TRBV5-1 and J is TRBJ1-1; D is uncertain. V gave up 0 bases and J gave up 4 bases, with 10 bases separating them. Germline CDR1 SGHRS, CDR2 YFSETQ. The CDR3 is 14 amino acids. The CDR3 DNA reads TGCGCCAGCAGCTTGGCCGGGGAGCGCACTGAAGCTTTCTTT. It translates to CASSLAGERTEAFF.

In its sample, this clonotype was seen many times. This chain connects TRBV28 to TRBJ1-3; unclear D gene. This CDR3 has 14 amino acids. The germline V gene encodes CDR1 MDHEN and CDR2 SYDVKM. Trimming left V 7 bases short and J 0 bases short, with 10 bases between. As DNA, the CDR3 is TGTGCCAGCACCCGTGGAAGCTCTGGAAACACCATATATTTT. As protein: CASTRGSSGNTIYF.

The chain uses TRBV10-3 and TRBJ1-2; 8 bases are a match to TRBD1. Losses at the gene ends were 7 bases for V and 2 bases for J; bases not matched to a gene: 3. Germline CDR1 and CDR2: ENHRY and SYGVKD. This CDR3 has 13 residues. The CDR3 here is CAITGQGNYGYTF. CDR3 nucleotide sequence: TGTGCCATCACCGGACAGGGCAACTATGGCTACACCTTC.

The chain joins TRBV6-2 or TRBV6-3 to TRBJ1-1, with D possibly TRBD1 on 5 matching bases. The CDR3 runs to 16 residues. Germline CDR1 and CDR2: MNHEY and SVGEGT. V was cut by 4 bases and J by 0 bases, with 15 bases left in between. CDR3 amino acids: CASSFRQTGLNTEAFF. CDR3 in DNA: TGTGCCAGCAGTTTCAGACAGACCGGATTGAACACTGAAGCTTTCTTT.

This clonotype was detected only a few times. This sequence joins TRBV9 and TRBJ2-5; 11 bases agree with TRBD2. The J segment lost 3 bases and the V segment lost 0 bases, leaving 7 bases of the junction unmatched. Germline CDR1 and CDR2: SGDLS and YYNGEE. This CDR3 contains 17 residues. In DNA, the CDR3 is TGTGCCAGCAGCGTAGGGGGGGGACTAGCGGAAAAAGAGACCCAGTACTTC. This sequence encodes CASSVGGGLAEKETQYF.

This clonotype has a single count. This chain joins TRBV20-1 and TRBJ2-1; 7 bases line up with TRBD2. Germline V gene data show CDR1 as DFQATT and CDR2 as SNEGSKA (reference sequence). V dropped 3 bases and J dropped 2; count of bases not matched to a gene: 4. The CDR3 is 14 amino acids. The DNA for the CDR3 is TGCAGTGCTAGGGGTGGGAGGGCCTACAATGAGCAGTTCTTC. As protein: CSARGGRAYNEQFF.